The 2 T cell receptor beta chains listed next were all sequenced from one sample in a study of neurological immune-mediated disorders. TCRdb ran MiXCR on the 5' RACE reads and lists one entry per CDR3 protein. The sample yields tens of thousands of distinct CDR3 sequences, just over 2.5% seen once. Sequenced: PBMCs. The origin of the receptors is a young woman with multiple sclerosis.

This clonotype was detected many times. The CDR3: CASSGLAGVNEQFF. CDR3 DNA sequence: TGTGCCAGCAGCGGACTAGCGGGAGTAAATGAGCAGTTCTTC. The chain is built from TRBV6-2 or TRBV6-3 and TRBJ2-1, with 13 positions matching TRBD2. There are 14 residues in the CDR3. CDR1 and CDR2 (germline): MNHEY, SVGEGT. The ends lost 6 bases at V and 7 bases at J; junction bases unmatched: 3.

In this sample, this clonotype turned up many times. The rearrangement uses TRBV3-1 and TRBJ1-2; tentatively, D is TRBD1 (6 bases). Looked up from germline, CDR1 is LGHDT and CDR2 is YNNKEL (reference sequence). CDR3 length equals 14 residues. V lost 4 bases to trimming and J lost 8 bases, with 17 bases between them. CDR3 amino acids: CASSPSAGVGGYTF. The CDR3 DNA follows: TGTGCCAGCAGCCCCTCTGCAGGGGTGGGAGGCTACACCTTC. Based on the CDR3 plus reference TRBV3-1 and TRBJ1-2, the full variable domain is DTAVSQTPKYLVTQMGNDKSIKCEQNLGHDTMYWYKQDSKKFLKIMFSYNNKELIINETVPNRFSPKSPDKAHLNLHINSLELGDSAVYFCASSPSAGVGGYTFGSGTRLTVV.